What follows are 28 T cell receptor beta chains derived from one specimen sequenced in a study of Graves' ophthalmopathy and Graves' hyperthyroidism. RNA transcripts were the source from which TCR beta CDR3 regions were amplified. In the first round, RT-PCR was carried out with HTBI primers, and a multiplex PCR formed the second round. TCRdb passed the multiplex PCR reads through MiXCR, listing each CDR3 protein once. The sample has hundreds of thousands of distinct CDR3 sequences; around 50% are singletons. Specimen: peripheral blood. These receptors all stem from an adult man with Graves' ophthalmopathy.

This chain connects TRBV7-9 to TRBJ1-5, with 8 bases lining up with TRBD1. The CDR3 loop spans 18 amino acids. Germline CDR1 SEHNR, CDR2 FQNEAQ (reference sequence). V trimming: 5 bases; J trimming: 0 bases; junction bases outside the gene matches: 12. CDR3 sequence (DNA): TGTGCCAGCAGCCCCTCGACAGGGGCGCAATATAGCAATCAGCCCCAGCATTTT. Its protein product is CASSPSTGAQYSNQPQHF.

This clonotype was counted between two and nine times. The chain uses TRBV20-1 and TRBJ1-6; TRBD1 agrees at 7 bases. This CDR3 has 15 amino acids. J gave up 1 base and V 6 bases, and 6 bases lay outside the gene matches. The germline V gene has CDR1 DFQATT and CDR2 SNEGSKA (reference sequence). The CDR3 loop is CSAVPGGSYNSPLHF. Here the CDR3 DNA reads TGCAGTGCAGTACCAGGGGGTTCCTATAATTCACCCCTCCACTTT.

The chain uses TRBV7-2 and TRBJ2-2, with 8 bases aligning to TRBD1. CDR1 and CDR2 from the germline V gene are SGHTA and FQGNSA. This CDR3 comprises 13 residues. Losses at the gene ends were 4 bases for V and 8 bases for J; bases not matched to a gene: 3. This CDR3 is CASSSDRGGELFF. For the CDR3, the DNA is TGTGCCAGCAGCTCCGACAGGGGAGGGGAGCTGTTTTTT.

V usage is TRBV24-1 and J usage is TRBJ2-5; maybe TRBD1 (6 bases). Trimming removed 4 bases at V and 5 bases at J, with 16 bases between. From germline, CDR1 is KGHDR and CDR2 SFDVKD. The CDR3 is made up of 15 amino acids. This CDR3 is CATSDPTGFPETQYF. The CDR3 DNA reads TGTGCCACCAGTGACCCGACAGGTTTTCCTGAGACCCAGTACTTC.

This clonotype was found many times. The chain uses TRBV19 and TRBJ2-1; D unclear. The CDR3 loop spans 14 amino acids. The V end lost 4 bases, the J end lost 5 bases, and 12 bases lay between the germline ends. The germline CDR1 and CDR2 sequences are LNHDA and SQIVND (reference sequence). The CDR3 DNA reads as TGTGCCAGTAGTAGAAGAGGTCTGGACAATGAGCAGTTCTTC. This gives the protein CASSRRGLDNEQFF.

About this clonotype: At one boundary the junction diverges from the germline segment, which might be a read error. The chain links TRBV5-1 to TRBJ2-2; 10 bases agree with TRBD1. From germline, CDR1 is SGHRS and CDR2 YFSETQ. This CDR3 contains 15 residues. CDR3 sequence reads: CASSLGQGYTGELFF. CDR3 coding DNA: TGTGCCAGCAGCTTGGGACAGGGGTACACCGGGGAGCTGTTTTTT.

The chain couples TRBV29-1 to TRBJ2-7, with TRBD2 identical over 11 bases. V lost 6 bases, J lost 6 bases, and 7 bases stayed unmatched. The CDR3 runs to 13 residues. Germline CDR1 and CDR2: SQVTM and ANQGSEA. The CDR3 region is CSVISGRGIEQYF. CDR3 nucleotide sequence: TGCAGCGTAATTAGCGGGAGGGGGATCGAGCAGTACTTC.

V gene TRBV12-3 or TRBV12-4 combines with J gene TRBJ2-2; D not resolved. The CDR3 sequence is 18 residues long. The CDR3 protein is CASGFSDVNFGVTGELFF. The CDR3 coding sequence is TGTGCTAGTGGTTTCTCGGACGTAAACTTTGGAGTCACCGGGGAGCTGTTTTTT.

The V call is TRBV13, the J call TRBJ2-5, with 12 positions matching TRBD1. The trim removed 3 bases at V and 6 bases at J, leaving 5 bases unmatched. CDR3 size: 15 residues. Germline V gene lookup returns CDR1 PRHDT and CDR2 FYEKMQ (reference sequence). CDR3 sequence (DNA): TGTGCCAGCAGCTTCGGGACAGGGGGCTTGCAGACCCAGTACTTC. Translation gives CASSFGTGGLQTQYF.

This clonotype was seen repeatedly, ten times or more. This chain uses TRBV13 with TRBJ1-2, with a weak D call TRBD1 (5 bases). Trimming took 0 bases from V and 7 from J, leaving 9 bases between them. The CDR3 runs to 13 residues. Germline V gene sequence: CDR1 PRHDT, CDR2 FYEKMQ (reference sequence). The CDR3 region has the DNA TGTGCCAGCAGCTTAGGTCAGAGGGGTGGCTACACCTTC. Encoded protein: CASSLGQRGGYTF.

This clonotype was counted a few times. The genes are TRBV7-9 and TRBJ2-5, with a weak D call TRBD2 (5 bases). Germline V gene data show CDR1 as SEHNR and CDR2 as FQNEAQ (reference sequence). The ends were cut back, 5 bases at V and 5 bases at J, with 12 bases in the middle. The CDR3 is 13 amino acids. This CDR3 reads CASSLSTGETQYF. CDR3 nucleotides: TGTGCCAGCAGCCTATCAACGGGGGAGACCCAGTACTTC.

V and J are TRBV5-8 and TRBJ2-7; TRBD2 is a possible D gene (6 bases). The CDR3 runs to 12 residues. Per germline, CDR1 SGHTS and CDR2 YDEGEE. Trimming pared 5 bases from V and 4 bases from J, leaving 10 bases between. The CDR3 loop reads CASRRREYEQYF. Here the CDR3 DNA reads TGTGCCAGCAGGCGGAGGGAATACGAGCAGTACTTC. Supplemented by reference TRBV5-8 and TRBJ2-7, the full variable domain reads EAGVTQSPTHLIKTRGQQATLRCSPISGHTSVYWYQQALGLGLQFLLWYDEGEERNRGNFPPRFSGRQFPNYSSELNVNALELEDSALYLCASRRREYEQYFGPGTRLTVT.

The chain joins TRBV18 to TRBJ2-7; the D is unclear. V was pared by 2 bases and J by 0 bases, with 8 bases between. This CDR3 is 14 amino acids long. The germline CDR1 and CDR2 sequences are KGHSH and LQKENI. The CDR3 here is CASSPAYSSYEQYF. CDR3 DNA: TGTGCCAGCTCACCAGCCTATAGCTCCTACGAGCAGTACTTC.

This clonotype was recorded many times. This chain links TRBV20-1 with TRBJ1-6; a possible D gene is TRBD1 (5 bases). The germline V and J ends were trimmed by 1 base and 7 bases, with 14 bases remaining between them. This CDR3 spans 15 amino acids. The V gene's germline CDR1 is DFQATT and CDR2 SNEGSKA (reference sequence). CDR3 sequence: CSARVGAIGNSPLHF. CDR3 coding DNA: TGCAGTGCTAGAGTAGGGGCGATTGGCAATTCACCCCTCCACTTT.

DNA of the CDR3: TGTGCCAGCAGGCTCGACAGGGGGTCTGAAGCTTTCTTT. Amino acids: CASRLDRGSEAFF. The rearrangement joins TRBV2 to TRBJ1-1; 9 bases align to TRBD1. The CDR3 length is 13 residues. V was clipped by 6 bases and J by 6 bases; unmatched bases: 5. Germline CDR1 reads SNHLY; CDR2 reads FYNNEI.

This sequence joins TRBV29-1 and TRBJ1-2; D uncertain. Per the germline V gene, CDR1 is SQVTM and CDR2 is ANQGSEA. With 8 bases removed from V and 4 bases from J, the gap between germline ends came to 17 bases. The CDR3 has 13 amino acids. The CDR3 region has the DNA TGCAGCTCGGGCCACGCGGCCGTCTATGGCTACACCTTC. Its protein is CSSGHAAVYGYTF.

The rearrangement joins TRBV2 to TRBJ2-2, with 9 bases aligning to TRBD1. V lost 8 bases to trimming and J lost 7 bases; unmatched junction nucleotides: 8. Looked up from germline, CDR1 is SNHLY and CDR2 is FYNNEI. The CDR3 extends over 14 amino acids. Here the CDR3 DNA reads TGTGCCAGCCTGGGACAGGGTTCTGGCGGGGAGCTGTTTTTT. It codes for CASLGQGSGGELFF.

The chain uses TRBV10-2 and TRBJ2-7; perhaps TRBD1 as D (5 bases). Trimming took 5 bases from V and 3 from J, leaving 14 bases between them. CDR3 length: 14 amino acids. Germline loops: CDR1 WSHSY, CDR2 SAAADI. The CDR3 region has the DNA TGCGCCAGCAGTTCCCCCTCAGGGTTCTACGAGCAGTACTTC. Translated: CASSSPSGFYEQYF.

The V call is TRBV7-4, the J call TRBJ2-5; D gene ambiguous. The J call may be mistaken, given a closer DNA end match to TRBJ2-1. Germline loops: CDR1 SGHVT, CDR2 SQSDAQ. CDR3 length equals 13 residues. In DNA form, the CDR3 reads TGTGCCAGCAGCCCTCCCCCAGGCAATGAGCAGTTCTTC. Translating it yields CASSPPPGNEQFF.

The CDR3 nucleotides read TGTGCCAGCAGCCAGGACCGGACGTACTCCTACGAGCAGTACTTC. This codes for CASSQDRTYSYEQYF. This chain uses TRBV4-2 with TRBJ2-7; no clear D gene. Trimming cost V 3 bases and J 0 bases, with 12 bases left between them. The CDR3 is 15 residues long. Germline V gene lookup returns CDR1 LGHNA and CDR2 YNFKEQ.

This rearrangement joins TRBV2 to TRBJ1-5, with TRBD1 as a possible D gene (6 bases). CDR3 size: 14 residues. Germline V gives CDR1 SNHLY, CDR2 FYNNEI. With 7 bases removed from V and 4 bases from J, the gap between germline ends came to 14 bases. The CDR3: CASKQGGRNQPQHF. The CDR3 DNA is TGTGCCAGCAAACAGGGAGGTAGGAATCAGCCCCAGCATTTT.

This clonotype was seen a single time. This chain connects TRBV2 to TRBJ2-5, with TRBD2 matching over 11 bases. Germline values: CDR1 SNHLY, CDR2 FYNNEI. The CDR3 length is 14 residues. After removal of 6 bases from V and 5 bases from J, the junction contained 5 bases not matched to a gene. CDR3 in DNA: TGTGCCAGCAGAGATAGCGGGGGGGTGGAGACCCAGTACTTC. This sequence encodes CASRDSGGVETQYF. Using reference TRBV2 and TRBJ2-5 for the parts outside the CDR3, the full variable domain is EPEVTQTPSHQVTQMGQEVILRCVPISNHLYFYWYRQILGQKVEFLVSFYNNEISEKSEIFDDQFSVERPDGSNFTLKIRSTKLEDSAMYFCASRDSGGVETQYFGPGTRLLVL.

A single count supports this clonotype. This chain joins TRBV2 and TRBJ2-2; D not resolved. The CDR3 spans 11 residues. CDR1 is SNHLY and CDR2 is FYNNEI in the germline V gene. V dropped 4 bases and J dropped 7 bases, with 4 bases sitting between them. This CDR3 is CASSVRGELFF. The DNA for the CDR3 is TGTGCCAGCAGTGTTCGCGGGGAGCTGTTTTTT.

Written as DNA, the CDR3 is TGCGCCAGCCTAGGGGGTCCGAACACCGGGGAGCTGTTTTTT. This codes for CASLGGPNTGELFF. The rearrangement joins TRBV5-1 to TRBJ2-2, with a weak D call TRBD1 (6 bases). Germline assignment: CDR1 SGHRS and CDR2 YFSETQ. V shed 7 bases and J shed 0 bases, with 10 bases lying between them. The CDR3 consists of 14 residues.

The chain recombines TRBV11-3 with TRBJ1-2, with 11 nucleotides matching TRBD1. V shed 5 bases, J shed 0 bases, and the junction held 8 bases outside the gene matches. Germline V lookup: CDR1 SGHNT, CDR2 YENEEA. The CDR3 length is 17 residues. The CDR3 coding sequence is TGTGCCAGCAGCCCCGGACAGGGGGCGGCTACTAACTATGGCTACACCTTC. It specifies CASSPGQGAATNYGYTF.

The chain uses TRBV6-6 and TRBJ2-7; D is unclear. The CDR3 is 11 amino acids. Looked up from germline, CDR1 is MNHNY and CDR2 is SVGAGI (reference sequence). V lost 4 bases to trimming and J lost 9 bases, with 10 bases between them. DNA for the CDR3: TGTGCCAGCAGTTCAAGGAAGGTGCAGTACTTC. Its translation is CASSSRKVQYF.

This clonotype was detected many times. One junction end does not reproduce the germline sequence, and a read error may be involved. The gene calls are TRBV10-2 and TRBJ2-5; possible D gene TRBD1, 8 bases. Germline assignment: CDR1 WSHSY and CDR2 SAAADI. This CDR3 is 13 amino acids long. CDR3 region: CASSGTGQETQYF. The DNA of the CDR3 is TGTGCCAGCAGCGGGACAGGCCAAGAGACCCAGTACTTC.

The chain is built from TRBV10-3 and TRBJ1-2; 8 positions match TRBD1. In germline, CDR1 is ENHRY, CDR2 SYGVKD. This CDR3 has 12 amino acids. The V segment lost 8 bases and the J segment 4 bases; nucleotides outside the gene matches: 3. This chain's CDR3 is CAISDRAYGYTF. CDR3 bases: TGTGCCATCTCGGACAGGGCCTATGGCTACACCTTC.